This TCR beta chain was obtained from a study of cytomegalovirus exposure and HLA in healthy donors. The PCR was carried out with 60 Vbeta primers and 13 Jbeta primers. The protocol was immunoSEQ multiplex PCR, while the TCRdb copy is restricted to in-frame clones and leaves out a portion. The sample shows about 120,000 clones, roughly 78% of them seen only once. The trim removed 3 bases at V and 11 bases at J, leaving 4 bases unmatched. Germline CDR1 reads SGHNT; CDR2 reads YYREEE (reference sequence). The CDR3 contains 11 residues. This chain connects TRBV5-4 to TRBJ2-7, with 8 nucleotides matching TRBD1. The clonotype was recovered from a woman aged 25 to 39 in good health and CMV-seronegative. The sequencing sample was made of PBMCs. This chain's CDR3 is CASSSTGVEYF. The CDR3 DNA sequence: TGTGCCAGCAGCTCGACAGGGGTCGAGTACTTC. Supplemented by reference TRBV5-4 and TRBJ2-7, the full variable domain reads ETGVTQSPTHLIKTRGQQVTLRCSSQSGHNTVSWYQQALGQGPQFIFQYYREEENGRGNFPPRFSGLQFPNYSSELNVNALELDDSALYLCASSSTGVEYFGPGTRLTVT.